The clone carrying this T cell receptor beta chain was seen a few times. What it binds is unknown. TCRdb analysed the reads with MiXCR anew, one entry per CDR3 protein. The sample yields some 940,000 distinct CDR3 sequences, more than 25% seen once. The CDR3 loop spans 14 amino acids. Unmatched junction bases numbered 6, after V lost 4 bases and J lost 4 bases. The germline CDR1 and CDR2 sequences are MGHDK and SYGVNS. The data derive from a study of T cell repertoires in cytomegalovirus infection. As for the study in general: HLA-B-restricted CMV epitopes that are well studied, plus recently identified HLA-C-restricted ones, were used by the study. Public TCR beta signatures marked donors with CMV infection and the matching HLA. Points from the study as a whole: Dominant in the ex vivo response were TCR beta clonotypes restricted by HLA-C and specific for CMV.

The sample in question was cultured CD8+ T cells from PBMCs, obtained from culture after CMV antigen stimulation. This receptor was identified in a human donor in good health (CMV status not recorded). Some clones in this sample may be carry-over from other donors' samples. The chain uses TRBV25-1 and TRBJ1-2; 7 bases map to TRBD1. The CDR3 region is CASSARTGRYGYTF. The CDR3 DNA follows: TGTGCCAGCAGTGCCCGGACAGGCCGCTATGGCTACACCTTC.